This is a list of T cell receptor beta chains from one sample in a study of T cells in Graves' hyperthyroidism and ophthalmopathy. TCRdb fed the multiplex PCR reads into MiXCR, producing one record per CDR3 protein. The sample records hundreds of thousands of distinct CDR3 sequences, approximately 25% being singletons. Sequencing was performed on blood. These receptors were obtained from a woman aged 30 to 39 with Graves' ophthalmopathy. The conserved cysteine and the conserved F or W are not part of the CDR3 here.

v_call: TRBV2; j_call: TRBJ1-5; cdr3_aa: ASTPGQGSQPQH
v_call: TRBV6-1; j_call: TRBJ1-1; cdr3_aa: ASSGRGDTEAF
v_call: TRBV6-5; j_call: TRBJ1-1; cdr3_aa: ASSYGDRTVEAF
v_call: TRBV5-6; j_call: TRBJ1-1; cdr3_aa: ASSSGTGVDTEAF
v_call: TRBV11-2; j_call: TRBJ1-1; cdr3_aa: ASSLYTGVNTEAF
v_call: TRBV5-1; j_call: TRBJ2-4; cdr3_aa: ASSLVGLSIQY
v_call: TRBV6-5; j_call: TRBJ1-5; cdr3_aa: ASSYSDGAGFQ
v_call: TRBV18; j_call: TRBJ1-2; cdr3_aa: ASSTQVGGYT
v_call: TRBV12-3/TRBV12-4; j_call: TRBJ2-2; cdr3_aa: ASSLQGITGELF
v_call: TRBV27; j_call: TRBJ1-6; cdr3_aa: ASSLYRANSPLH
v_call: TRBV6-2/TRBV6-3; j_call: TRBJ1-1; cdr3_aa: ASSNRQGKAF
v_call: TRBV4-2; j_call: TRBJ2-7; cdr3_aa: ASSQGGGGYEQY
v_call: TRBV9; j_call: TRBJ2-5; cdr3_aa: ASSVGAGLVPETQY
v_call: TRBV7-6; j_call: TRBJ2-7; cdr3_aa: ASSLPESYEQY
v_call: TRBV2; j_call: TRBJ1-1; cdr3_aa: ASSEDSGQGSRAF
v_call: TRBV19; j_call: TRBJ1-5; cdr3_aa: ASSSSGTYSNQPQH
v_call: TRBV6-1; j_call: TRBJ1-2; cdr3_aa: ASSEAWYGYT
v_call: TRBV29-1; j_call: TRBJ2-5; cdr3_aa: SVWRFSGEETQY
v_call: TRBV7-3; j_call: TRBJ2-5; cdr3_aa: ASSPGPKETQY
v_call: TRBV7-8; j_call: TRBJ1-5; cdr3_aa: ASSSFRDNFNQPQH
v_call: TRBV30; j_call: TRBJ1-1; cdr3_aa: AWSPQTGGYTEAF
v_call: TRBV5-6; j_call: TRBJ2-7; cdr3_aa: ASSFKGANEQY
v_call: TRBV11-2; j_call: TRBJ1-2; cdr3_aa: ASSLIATGGGYT
v_call: TRBV9; j_call: TRBJ1-2; cdr3_aa: TSTADSSNYGYT
v_call: TRBV6-1; j_call: TRBJ2-7; cdr3_aa: ASSDPWTHESYEQY
v_call: TRBV12-3/TRBV12-4; j_call: TRBJ1-1; cdr3_aa: ASSLGLSGTEAF
v_call: TRBV24-1; j_call: TRBJ2-7; cdr3_aa: ATSDSGAGSYEQY
v_call: TRBV30; j_call: TRBJ1-1; cdr3_aa: AWMETAEAF
v_call: TRBV5-5; j_call: TRBJ2-7; cdr3_aa: ASSFTSGSDEQY
v_call: TRBV7-3; j_call: TRBJ2-7; cdr3_aa: ASSPNEATGAYEQY